Here is one TCR beta chain with its context. This entry belongs to a study of blood T cells in healthy people across ages. This CDR3 is built from 17 residues. Trimming removed 1 base from V and 2 bases from J, with 15 bases in between. CDR1 SEHNR and CDR2 FQNEAQ come from the germline V gene (reference sequence). A sample-barcoded 5' primer and a J-beta primer mix were used in a second PCR of about 6 to 12 cycles. TCRdb independently ran MiXCR on the 5' RACE reads; one entry per CDR3 protein. Of about 1.8 million distinct CDR3 sequences listed, around half are singletons. The TCR was taken from a woman in her thirties or forties in good health. This chain joins TRBV7-9 and TRBJ1-5, with D hard to call. The sample comprised blood. CDR3 sequence reads: CASSLGGIPGGNQPQHF. DNA for the CDR3: TGTGCCAGCAGCTTAGGCGGGATCCCTGGGGGCAATCAGCCCCAGCATTTT.